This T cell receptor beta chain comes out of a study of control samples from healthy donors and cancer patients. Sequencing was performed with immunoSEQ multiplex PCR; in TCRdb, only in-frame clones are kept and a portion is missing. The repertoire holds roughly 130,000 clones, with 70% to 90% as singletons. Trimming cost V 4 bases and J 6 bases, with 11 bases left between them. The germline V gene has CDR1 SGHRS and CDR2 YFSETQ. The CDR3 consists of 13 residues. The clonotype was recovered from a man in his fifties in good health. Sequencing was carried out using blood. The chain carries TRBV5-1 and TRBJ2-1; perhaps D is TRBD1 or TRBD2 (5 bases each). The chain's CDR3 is CASSPGPPNEQFF. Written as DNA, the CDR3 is TGCGCCAGCAGCCCGGGACCACCCAATGAGCAGTTCTTC.